Listed here are 17 T cell receptor beta chains from one sample, sequenced in a study of shared clonotypes between healthy human individuals. The naive CD8 fraction comprised CD45RO-negative cells positively selected for CCR7 and excluded terminally differentiated effector memory CD45RA+ cells. Here immunoSEQ multiplex PCR was the method, and the copy in TCRdb shows in-frame clones only, minus some. The sample lists roughly 1,800,000 clones; over 85% were seen once. The material sequenced was naive CD8+ T cells sorted from blood. The receptors shown here come from a man in his late teens or twenties in good health.

J is TRBJ2-2 and V is TRBV6-5, with TRBD1 matching over 8 bases. This CDR3 has 15 amino acids. Per the germline V gene, CDR1 is MNHEY and CDR2 is SVGAGI. J gave up 6 bases and V 7 bases, and 10 bases lay outside the gene matches. Written as DNA, the CDR3 is TGTGCCAGCAAGACAGGGGTTCTTTCGGCCGGGGAGCTGTTTTTT. It encodes CASKTGVLSAGELFF.

This chain connects TRBV5-6 to TRBJ2-1, with a possible D match to TRBD1 (5 bases). V was trimmed by 0 bases and J by 8 bases, leaving 18 bases between them. The CDR3 is made up of 16 amino acids. CDR1 and CDR2 from the germline V gene are SGHDT and YYEEEE. The CDR3, as DNA: TGTGCCAGCAGCTTGGTGGGGCAGGTGTCTGTCCATGAGCAGTTCTTC. It translates to CASSLVGQVSVHEQFF.

V is TRBV29-1 and J is TRBJ2-1; TRBD2 aligns across 14 bases. CDR3 length: 14 residues. The V and J ends lost 3 bases and 8 bases, in that order; junction bases with no gene match: 3. CDR1 is SQVTM, CDR2 ANQGSEA, per germline. CDR3 DNA sequence: TGCAGCGTTGATACGGGACTAGCGGGAGATGAGCAGTTCTTC. It translates to CSVDTGLAGDEQFF.

On this clone itself: Distinct nucleotide sequences in the sample also encode this CDR3. This chain uses TRBV18 with TRBJ1-6; the D is unclear. The CDR3 contains 12 residues. Deletions cut 0 bases from V and 10 bases from J, with 4 bases between. In germline, CDR1 is KGHSH, CDR2 LQKENI. The CDR3 DNA reads TGTGCCAGCTCACCACCGGACTCACCCCTCCACTTT. It is translated as CASSPPDSPLHF.

About this clone itself: Other DNA sequences of this sample code for an identical CDR3. V and J are TRBV27 and TRBJ2-7, with D perhaps given as TRBD1 or TRBD2 (5 bases each). Trimming pared 5 bases from V and 6 bases from J, leaving 11 bases between. CDR3 length: 12 residues. Germline V gene data show CDR1 as MNHEY and CDR2 as SMNVEV (reference sequence). CDR3 loop: CASSPPGPEQYF. In DNA, the CDR3 is TGTGCCAGCAGTCCCCCGGGGCCCGAGCAGTACTTC.

The genes are TRBV27 and TRBJ2-7, with a tentative D call TRBD2 (5 bases). Per germline, CDR1 MNHEY and CDR2 SMNVEV (reference sequence). This CDR3 is 16 amino acids long. V lost 5 bases and J 1 base, leaving 18 bases between the germline ends. This CDR3 is CASSRSGARGSYEQYF. CDR3 nucleotides: TGTGCCAGCAGTCGATCCGGAGCCCGGGGATCCTACGAGCAGTACTTC.

Worth noting for this clone: Other DNA sequences of this sample code for an identical CDR3. The chain carries TRBV11-2 and TRBJ2-7, with D unresolved. The CDR3 runs 12 residues. Germline CDR1 SGHAT, CDR2 FQNNGV. Trimming removed 1 base from V and 3 bases from J, with 4 bases in between. The CDR3, as DNA: TGTGCCAGCAGCTTAGGAGACTACGAGCAGTACTTC. Protein sequence: CASSLGDYEQYF.

This clone has more than one count but fewer than ten. The chain uses TRBV7-9 and TRBJ1-6; the D is unclear. V shed 2 bases and J shed 6 bases, with 14 bases lying between them. This CDR3 comprises 16 residues. Germline V gives CDR1 SEHNR, CDR2 FQNEAQ (reference sequence). The CDR3 is CASSLLTGDFNSPLHF. The CDR3 bases are TGTGCCAGCAGCTTACTGACCGGTGACTTTAATTCACCCCTCCACTTT.

The chain carries TRBV7-9 and TRBJ1-1; no definite D call. The ends were cut back, 0 bases at V and 3 bases at J, with 11 bases in the middle. The CDR3 is 15 residues long. The V gene's germline CDR1 is SEHNR and CDR2 FQNEAQ (reference sequence). The CDR3 DNA is TGTGCCAGCAGCTTAGCTCTGGGGAGGGACACTGAAGCTTTCTTT. It specifies CASSLALGRDTEAFF.

This chain joins TRBV27 and TRBJ2-5; 7 nucleotides line up with TRBD1. The trim removed 5 bases at V and 4 bases at J, leaving 10 bases unmatched. CDR1 is MNHEY, CDR2 SMNVEV, per germline (reference sequence). This CDR3 contains 15 residues. The CDR3: CASSLKETGSETQYF. CDR3 bases: TGTGCCAGCAGTCTCAAGGAGACAGGGTCAGAGACCCAGTACTTC.

The chain couples TRBV19 to TRBJ1-6, with D possibly matching TRBD1 (6 bases). The CDR3 consists of 14 residues. Germline CDR1 and CDR2: LNHDA and SQIVND (reference sequence). V lost 5 bases and J lost 7, with 12 bases in between. CDR3: CASSLSGGNSPLHF. The CDR3, as DNA: TGTGCCAGTAGTCTCTCGGGGGGCAATTCACCCCTCCACTTT.

The genes are TRBV28 and TRBJ1-2; no clear D. Trimming took off 10 bases at V and 5 bases at J, with 20 bases between the two ends. The CDR3 is 14 amino acids. The germline V gene encodes CDR1 MDHEN and CDR2 SYDVKM. For the CDR3, the DNA is TGTGCCACCTCAACCCCCCGGGGATATTATGGCTACACCTTC. Translated: CATSTPRGYYGYTF.

The chain is built from TRBV27 and TRBJ1-5, with D tentatively TRBD1 (5 bases). CDR1 is MNHEY, CDR2 SMNVEV, per germline (reference sequence). The CDR3 has 14 amino acids. The V and J ends lost 0 bases and 5 bases respectively, with 8 bases between them. The CDR3 spells CASSLSQGYQPQHF. The CDR3 DNA follows: TGTGCCAGCAGTTTATCCCAGGGTTATCAGCCCCAGCATTTT.

The V and J genes are TRBV6-5 and TRBJ2-5; the match to TRBD1 covers 8 bases. Germline CDR1 and CDR2: MNHEY and SVGAGI. The CDR3 sequence is 14 residues long. V lost 4 bases to trimming and J lost 6 bases; unmatched junction nucleotides: 7. CDR3 nucleotide sequence: TGTGCCAGCAGTTCGGGGCAGGGGGCACAGACCCAGTACTTC. It codes for CASSSGQGAQTQYF.

This clone was observed a few times. The same CDR3 is also encoded by other DNA sequences in this sample. The chain joins TRBV9 to TRBJ1-2; D unclear. The germline V and J ends were trimmed by 0 bases and 3 bases, with 6 bases remaining between them. The germline CDR1 and CDR2 sequences are SGDLS and YYNGEE. CDR3 length: 13 amino acids. DNA of the CDR3: TGTGCCAGCAGCGTAGGCAATGACTATGGCTACACCTTC. This translates into CASSVGNDYGYTF.

This clone came up a few times. The rearrangement links TRBV7-9 to TRBJ1-6; the D is unclear. Trimming removed 0 bases at V and 10 bases at J, with 10 bases between. The CDR3 loop spans 14 amino acids. In germline, CDR1 is SEHNR, CDR2 FQNEAQ (reference sequence). The CDR3 spells CASSLARSGSPLHF. The CDR3 DNA follows: TGTGCCAGCAGCTTAGCCCGGAGCGGATCACCCCTCCACTTT. Combining the CDR3 with reference TRBV7-9 and TRBJ1-6 gives the whole variable domain DTGVSQNPRHKITKRGQNVTFRCDPISEHNRLYWYRQTLGQGPEFLTYFQNEAQLEKSRLLSDRFSAERPKGSFSTLEIQRTEQGDSAMYLCASSLARSGSPLHFGNGTRLTVT.

In DNA form, the CDR3 reads TGTGCCAGCAGCTTGTCATGGGGGAACACCGGGGAGCTGTTTTTT. Its protein is CASSLSWGNTGELFF. This rearrangement joins TRBV5-4 to TRBJ2-2; D ambiguous. Trimming removed 1 base at V and 1 base at J, with 8 bases between. Germline values: CDR1 SGHNT, CDR2 YYREEE (reference sequence). The CDR3 extends over 15 amino acids.